Sequencing of this T cell receptor beta chain was carried out in a study of cytomegalovirus exposure and HLA in healthy donors. Comment on this clone: Its antigen is unknown.

Findings and limits, study-wide: The classifier reportedly diagnosed cytomegalovirus status with high sensitivity and specificity.

The CDR3 is made up of 13 amino acids. Germline V CDR1 and CDR2: MNHNS, SASEGT. V shed 10 bases and J 4 bases; nucleotides not matched to a gene: 6. Only in-frame clones appear in the TCRdb table, and some are missing; sequencing was by immunoSEQ multiplex PCR. The table lists roughly 110,000 clones, about 88% of them singletons, with about 1.8% in the top ten. The TCR sequence derives from a woman younger than 30 in good health and CMV-seropositive. Sequencing was done on a sample of PBMCs. The chain recombines TRBV6-1 with TRBJ1-1; 10 nucleotides agree with TRBD1. CDR3 DNA: TGTGCCATCGGGACAGGGGACTCCACTGAAGCTTTCTTT. This encodes CAIGTGDSTEAFF.